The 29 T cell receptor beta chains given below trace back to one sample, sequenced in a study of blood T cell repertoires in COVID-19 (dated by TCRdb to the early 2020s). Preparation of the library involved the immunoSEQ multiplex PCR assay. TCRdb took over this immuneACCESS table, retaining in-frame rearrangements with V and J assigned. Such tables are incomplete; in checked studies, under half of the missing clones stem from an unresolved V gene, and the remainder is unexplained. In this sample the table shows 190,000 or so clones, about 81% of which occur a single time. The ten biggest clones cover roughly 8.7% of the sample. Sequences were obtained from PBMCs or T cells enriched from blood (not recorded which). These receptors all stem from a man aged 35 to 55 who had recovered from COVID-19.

CDR3 in amino acids: CASSRGHSTDTQYF. In nucleotides, the CDR3 is TGTGCCAGTAGTCGTGGCCATAGCACAGATACGCAGTATTTT. V and J are TRBV19 and TRBJ2-3; unclear D gene. V was trimmed by 5 bases and J by 0 bases, leaving 9 bases between them. The germline V gene has CDR1 LNHDA and CDR2 SQIVND (reference sequence). The length of the CDR3 is 14 residues.

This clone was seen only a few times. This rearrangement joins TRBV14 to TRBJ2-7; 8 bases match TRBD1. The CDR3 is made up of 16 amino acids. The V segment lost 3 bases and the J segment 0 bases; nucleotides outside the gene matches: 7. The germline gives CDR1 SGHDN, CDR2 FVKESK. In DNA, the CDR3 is TGTGCCAGCAGCCAGCGGACAGGGCCGAGCTCCTACGAGCAGTACTTC. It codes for CASSQRTGPSSYEQYF.

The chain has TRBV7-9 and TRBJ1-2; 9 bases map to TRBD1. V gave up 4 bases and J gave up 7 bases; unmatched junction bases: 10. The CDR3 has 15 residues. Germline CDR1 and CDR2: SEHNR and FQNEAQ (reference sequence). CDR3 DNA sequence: TGTGCCAGCAGCTCCTTTGACAGGGGGTCGGGTGGCTACACCTTC. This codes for CASSSFDRGSGGYTF.

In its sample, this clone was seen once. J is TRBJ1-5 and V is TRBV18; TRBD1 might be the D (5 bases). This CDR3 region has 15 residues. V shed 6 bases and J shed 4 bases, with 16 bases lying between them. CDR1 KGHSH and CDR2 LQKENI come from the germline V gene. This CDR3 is CASSPARQPNQPQHF. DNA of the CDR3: TGTGCCAGCTCCCCGGCCCGACAGCCTAATCAGCCCCAGCATTTT.

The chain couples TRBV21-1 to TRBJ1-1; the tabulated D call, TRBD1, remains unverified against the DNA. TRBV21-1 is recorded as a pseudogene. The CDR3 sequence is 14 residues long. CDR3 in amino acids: CASSSRVTDTEAFF. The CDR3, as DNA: TGTGCCAGCAGCAGCAGGGTTACGGACACTGAAGCTTTCTTT.

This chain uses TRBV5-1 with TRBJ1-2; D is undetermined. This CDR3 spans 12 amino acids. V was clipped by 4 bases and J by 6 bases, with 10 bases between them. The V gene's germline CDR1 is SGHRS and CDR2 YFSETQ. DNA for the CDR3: TGCGCCAGCAGCGAGGGCTGGGATGGCTACACCTTC. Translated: CASSEGWDGYTF.

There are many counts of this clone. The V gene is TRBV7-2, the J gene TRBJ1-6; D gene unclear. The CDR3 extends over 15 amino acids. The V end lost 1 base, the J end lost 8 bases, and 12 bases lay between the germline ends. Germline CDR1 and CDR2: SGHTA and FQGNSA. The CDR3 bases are TGTGCCAGCAGCTTAGGTAGTTGGAGGGATTCACCCCTCCACTTT. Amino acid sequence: CASSLGSWRDSPLHF.

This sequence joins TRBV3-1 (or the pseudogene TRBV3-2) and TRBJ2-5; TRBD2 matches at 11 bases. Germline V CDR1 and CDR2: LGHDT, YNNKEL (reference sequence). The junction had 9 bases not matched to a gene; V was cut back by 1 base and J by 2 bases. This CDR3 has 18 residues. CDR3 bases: TGTGCCAGCAGCCAAGTAGGTAGCGGGGGGGCCGGGCAAGAGACCCAGTACTTC. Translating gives CASSQVGSGGAGQETQYF.

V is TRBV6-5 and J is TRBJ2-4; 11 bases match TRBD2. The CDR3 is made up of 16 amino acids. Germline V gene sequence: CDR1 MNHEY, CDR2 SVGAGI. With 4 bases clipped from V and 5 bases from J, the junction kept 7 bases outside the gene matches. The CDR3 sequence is CASSSRLAGRQNIQYF. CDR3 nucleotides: TGTGCCAGCAGTTCACGACTAGCGGGGCGTCAAAACATTCAGTACTTC.

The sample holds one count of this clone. CDR3 loop: CASSLEVAGRSKVQFF. The DNA for the CDR3 is TGTGCCAGCAGCTTAGAAGTCGCTGGGCGCTCAAAGGTGCAGTTCTTC. This chain links TRBV7-9 with TRBJ2-1; no definite D call. The germline V gene has CDR1 SEHNR and CDR2 FQNEAQ (reference sequence). The CDR3 length is 16 residues. Trimming removed 1 base from V and 12 bases from J, with 22 bases in between. The full variable domain, its missing parts supplied by reference TRBV7-9 and TRBJ2-1, is DTGVSQNPRHKITKRGQNVTFRCDPISEHNRLYWYRQTLGQGPEFLTYFQNEAQLEKSRLLSDRFSAERPKGSFSTLEIQRTEQGDSAMYLCASSLEVAGRSKVQFFGPGTRLTVL.

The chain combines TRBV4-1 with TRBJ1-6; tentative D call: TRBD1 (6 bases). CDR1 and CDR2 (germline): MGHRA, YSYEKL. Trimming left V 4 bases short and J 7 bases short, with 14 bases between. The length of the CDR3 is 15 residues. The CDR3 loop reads CASSRTGSRNSPLHF. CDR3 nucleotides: TGCGCCAGCAGCCGCACAGGGAGTAGGAATTCACCCCTCCACTTT.

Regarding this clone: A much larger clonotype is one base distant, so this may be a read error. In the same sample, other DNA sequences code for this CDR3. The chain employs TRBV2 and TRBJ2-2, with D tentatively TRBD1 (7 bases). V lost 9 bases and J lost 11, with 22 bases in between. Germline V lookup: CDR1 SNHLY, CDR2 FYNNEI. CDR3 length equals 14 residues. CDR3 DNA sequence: TGTGCCAGTAGGCCTTACGAGGGGGCGGGAGAGCTGTTTTTT. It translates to CASRPYEGAGELFF.

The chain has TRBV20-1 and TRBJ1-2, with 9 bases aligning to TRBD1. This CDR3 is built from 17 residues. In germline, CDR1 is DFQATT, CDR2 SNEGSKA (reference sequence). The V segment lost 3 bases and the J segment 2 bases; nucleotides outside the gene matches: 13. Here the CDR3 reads CSASIRDREILNYGYTF. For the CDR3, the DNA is TGCAGTGCTAGTATAAGGGACAGGGAAATCTTAAACTATGGCTACACCTTC.

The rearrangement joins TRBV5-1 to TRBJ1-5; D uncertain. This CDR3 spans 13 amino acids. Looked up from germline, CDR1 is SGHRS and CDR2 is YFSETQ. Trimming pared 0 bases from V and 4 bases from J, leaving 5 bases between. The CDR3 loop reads CASSLVPNQPQHF. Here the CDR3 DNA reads TGCGCCAGCAGCTTGGTCCCGAATCAGCCCCAGCATTTT.

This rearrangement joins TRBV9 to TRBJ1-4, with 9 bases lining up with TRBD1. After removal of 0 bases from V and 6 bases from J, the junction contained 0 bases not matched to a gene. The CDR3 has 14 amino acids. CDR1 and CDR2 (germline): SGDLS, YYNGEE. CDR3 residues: CASSVGTGDEKLFF. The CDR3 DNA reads TGTGCCAGCAGCGTAGGGACAGGGGATGAAAAACTGTTTTTT. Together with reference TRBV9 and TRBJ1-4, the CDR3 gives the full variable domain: DSGVTQTPKHLITATGQRVTLRCSPRSGDLSVYWYQQSLDQGLQFLIQYYNGEERAKGNILERFSAQQFPDLHSELNLSSLELGDSALYFCASSVGTGDEKLFFGSGTQLSVL.

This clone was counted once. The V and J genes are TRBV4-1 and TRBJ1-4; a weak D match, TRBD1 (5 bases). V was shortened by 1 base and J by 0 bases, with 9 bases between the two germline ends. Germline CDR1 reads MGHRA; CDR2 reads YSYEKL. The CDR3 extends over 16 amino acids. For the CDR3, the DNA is TGCGCCAGCAGCCAAGTCTGGGGCGCAACTAATGAAAAACTGTTTTTT. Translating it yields CASSQVWGATNEKLFF.

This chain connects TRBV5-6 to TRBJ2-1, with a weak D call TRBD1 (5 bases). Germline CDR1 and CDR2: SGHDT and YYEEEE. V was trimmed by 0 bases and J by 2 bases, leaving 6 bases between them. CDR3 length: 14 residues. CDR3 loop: CASSLEGTYNEQFF. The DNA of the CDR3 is TGTGCCAGCAGCTTGGAGGGGACCTACAATGAGCAGTTCTTC.

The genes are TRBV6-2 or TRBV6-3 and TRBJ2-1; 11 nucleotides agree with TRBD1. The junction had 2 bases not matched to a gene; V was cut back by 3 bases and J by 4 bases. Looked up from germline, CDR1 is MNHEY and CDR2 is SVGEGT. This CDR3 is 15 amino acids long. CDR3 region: CASSYGTGGYNEQFF. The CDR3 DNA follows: TGTGCCAGCAGTTATGGGACAGGGGGATACAATGAGCAGTTCTTC.

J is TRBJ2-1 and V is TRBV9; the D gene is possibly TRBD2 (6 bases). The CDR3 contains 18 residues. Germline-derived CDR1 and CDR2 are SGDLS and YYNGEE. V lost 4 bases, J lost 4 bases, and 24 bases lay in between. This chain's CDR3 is CASSIRGHAAGIYNEQFF. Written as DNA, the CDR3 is TGTGCCAGCAGCATCCGAGGACACGCCGCGGGGATATACAATGAGCAGTTCTTC. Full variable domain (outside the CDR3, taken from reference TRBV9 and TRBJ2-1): DSGVTQTPKHLITATGQRVTLRCSPRSGDLSVYWYQQSLDQGLQFLIQYYNGEERAKGNILERFSAQQFPDLHSELNLSSLELGDSALYFCASSIRGHAAGIYNEQFFGPGTRLTVL.

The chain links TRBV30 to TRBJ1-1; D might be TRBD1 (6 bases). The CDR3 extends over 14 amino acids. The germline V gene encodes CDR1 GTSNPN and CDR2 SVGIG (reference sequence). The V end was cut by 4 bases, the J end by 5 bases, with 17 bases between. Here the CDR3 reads CAWTRDTRRTEAFF. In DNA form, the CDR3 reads TGTGCCTGGACCCGGGACACTAGGAGGACTGAAGCTTTCTTT.

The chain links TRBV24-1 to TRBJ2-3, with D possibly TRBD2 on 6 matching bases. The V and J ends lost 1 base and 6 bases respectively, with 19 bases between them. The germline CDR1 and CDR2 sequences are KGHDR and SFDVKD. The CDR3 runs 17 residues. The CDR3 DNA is TGTGCCACCAGTGATTTCGGTAGGGCGGGACTCTCGGATACGCAGTATTTT. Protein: CATSDFGRAGLSDTQYF.

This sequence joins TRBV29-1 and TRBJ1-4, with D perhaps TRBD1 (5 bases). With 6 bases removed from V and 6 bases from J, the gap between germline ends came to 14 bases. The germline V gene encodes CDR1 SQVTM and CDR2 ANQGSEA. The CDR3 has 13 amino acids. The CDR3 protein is CSVGGEADEKLFF. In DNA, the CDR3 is TGCAGCGTCGGGGGTGAGGCGGATGAAAAACTGTTTTTT.

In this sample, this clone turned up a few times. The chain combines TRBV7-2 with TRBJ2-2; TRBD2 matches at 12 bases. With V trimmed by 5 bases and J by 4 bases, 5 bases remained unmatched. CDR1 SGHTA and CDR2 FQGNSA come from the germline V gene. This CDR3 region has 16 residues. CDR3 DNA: TGTGCCAGCAGCGCTCGACTAGCGGGAGTCACCGGGGAGCTGTTTTTT. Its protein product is CASSARLAGVTGELFF.

The CDR3 DNA follows: TGTGCCAGTAGTATGACGAGGACAGGGGGGGAAAAACTGTTTTTT. Translated: CASSMTRTGGEKLFF. V gene TRBV19 combines with J gene TRBJ1-4, with 10 positions matching TRBD1. The germline V gene has CDR1 LNHDA and CDR2 SQIVND (reference sequence). Trimming removed 3 bases from V and 8 bases from J; junction bases left unmatched: 6. The CDR3 contains 15 residues.

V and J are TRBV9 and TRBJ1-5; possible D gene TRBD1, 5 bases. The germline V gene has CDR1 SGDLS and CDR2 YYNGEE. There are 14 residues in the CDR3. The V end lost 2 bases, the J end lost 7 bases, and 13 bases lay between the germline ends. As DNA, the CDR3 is TGTGCCAGCAGCGTTTCAGTGGGGGGACAGCCCCAGCATTTT. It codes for CASSVSVGGQPQHF.

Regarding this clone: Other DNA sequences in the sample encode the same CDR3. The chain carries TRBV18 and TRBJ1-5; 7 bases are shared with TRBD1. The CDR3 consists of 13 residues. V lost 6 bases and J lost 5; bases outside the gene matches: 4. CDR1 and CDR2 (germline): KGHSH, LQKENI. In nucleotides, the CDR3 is TGTGCCAGCTCCCCCGACAGGGATCAGCCCCAGCATTTT. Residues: CASSPDRDQPQHF.

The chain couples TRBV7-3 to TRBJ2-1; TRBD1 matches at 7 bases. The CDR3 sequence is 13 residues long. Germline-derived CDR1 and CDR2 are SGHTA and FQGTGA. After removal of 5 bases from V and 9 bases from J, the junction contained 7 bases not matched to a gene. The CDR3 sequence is CASSPFKGAEQFF. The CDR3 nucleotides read TGTGCCAGCAGCCCTTTTAAGGGGGCTGAGCAGTTCTTC.

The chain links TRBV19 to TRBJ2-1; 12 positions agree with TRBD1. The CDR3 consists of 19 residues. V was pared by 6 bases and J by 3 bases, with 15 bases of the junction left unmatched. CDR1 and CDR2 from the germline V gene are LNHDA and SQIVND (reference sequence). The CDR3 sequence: CASSQRGPRDRGRYNEQFF. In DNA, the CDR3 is TGTGCCAGTAGCCAAAGGGGACCCCGGGACAGGGGGCGCTACAATGAGCAGTTCTTC.

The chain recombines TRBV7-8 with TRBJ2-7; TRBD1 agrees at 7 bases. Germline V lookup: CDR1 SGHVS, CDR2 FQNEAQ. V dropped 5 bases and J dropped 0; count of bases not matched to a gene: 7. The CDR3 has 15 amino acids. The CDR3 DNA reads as TGTGCCAGCAGCCCCCGACAGGGAAGCTCCTACGAGCAGTACTTC. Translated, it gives CASSPRQGSSYEQYF.